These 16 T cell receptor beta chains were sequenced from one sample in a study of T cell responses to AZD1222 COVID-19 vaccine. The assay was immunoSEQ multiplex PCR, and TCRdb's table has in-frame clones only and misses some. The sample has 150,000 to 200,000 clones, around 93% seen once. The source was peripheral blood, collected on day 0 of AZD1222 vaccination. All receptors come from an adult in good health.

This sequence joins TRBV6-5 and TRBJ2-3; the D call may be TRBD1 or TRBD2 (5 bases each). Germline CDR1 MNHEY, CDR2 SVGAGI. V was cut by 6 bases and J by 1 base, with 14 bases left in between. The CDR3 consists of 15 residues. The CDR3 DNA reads TGTGCCAGCAGGAGGGACCCCTGGGGCACAGATACGCAGTATTTT. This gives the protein CASRRDPWGTDTQYF.

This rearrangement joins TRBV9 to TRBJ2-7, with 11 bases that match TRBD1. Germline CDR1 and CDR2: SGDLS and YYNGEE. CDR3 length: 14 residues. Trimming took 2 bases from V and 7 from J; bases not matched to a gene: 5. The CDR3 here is CASSVGTGGREQYF. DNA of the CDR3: TGTGCCAGCAGCGTCGGGACAGGGGGTAGGGAGCAGTACTTC.

CDR3 protein: CASSLAGAATEAFF. The CDR3, as DNA: TGTGCCAGCAGCTTAGCGGGGGCGGCCACTGAAGCTTTCTTT. V is TRBV7-9 and J is TRBJ1-1, with D perhaps TRBD1 (6 bases). Germline CDR1 SEHNR, CDR2 FQNEAQ (reference sequence). Trimming cost V 0 bases and J 4 bases, with 9 bases left between them. The CDR3 length is 14 residues.

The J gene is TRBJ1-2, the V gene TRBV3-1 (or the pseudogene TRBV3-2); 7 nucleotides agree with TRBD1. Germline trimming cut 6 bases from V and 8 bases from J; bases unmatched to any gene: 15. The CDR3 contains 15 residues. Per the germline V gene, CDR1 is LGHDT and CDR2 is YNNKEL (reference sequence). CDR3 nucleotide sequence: TGTGCCAGCAGTATTATGGGACAGTCTAATGGGGGCTACACCTTC. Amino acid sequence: CASSIMGQSNGGYTF.

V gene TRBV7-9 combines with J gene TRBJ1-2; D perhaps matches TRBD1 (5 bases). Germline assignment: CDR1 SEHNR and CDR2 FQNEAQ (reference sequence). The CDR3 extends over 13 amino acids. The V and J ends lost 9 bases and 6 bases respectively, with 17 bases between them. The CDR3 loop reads CASTSDGGNGYTF. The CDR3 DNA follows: TGTGCCAGTACTTCAGACGGGGGAAATGGCTACACCTTC.

The CDR3 loop is CASSLTGDKKETQYF. The CDR3 bases are TGTGCCAGCAGCTTAACGGGTGACAAAAAAGAGACCCAGTACTTC. The chain recombines TRBV7-3 with TRBJ2-5, with D unclear. CDR1 and CDR2 from the germline V gene are SGHTA and FQGTGA. V lost 0 bases to trimming and J lost 3 bases, with 11 bases between them. The length of the CDR3 is 15 residues. Supplemented by reference TRBV7-3 and TRBJ2-5, the full variable domain reads GAGVSQTPSNKVTEKGKYVELRCDPISGHTALYWYRQSLGQGPEFLIYFQGTGAADDSGLPNDRFFAVRPEGSVSTLKIQRTERGDSAVYLCASSLTGDKKETQYFGPGTRLLVL.

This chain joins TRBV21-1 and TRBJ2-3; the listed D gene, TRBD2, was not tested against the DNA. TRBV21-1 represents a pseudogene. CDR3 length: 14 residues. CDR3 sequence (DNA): TGTGCCAGCAGGCGATTGTCTGGCACAGATACGCAGTATTTT. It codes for CASRRLSGTDTQYF.

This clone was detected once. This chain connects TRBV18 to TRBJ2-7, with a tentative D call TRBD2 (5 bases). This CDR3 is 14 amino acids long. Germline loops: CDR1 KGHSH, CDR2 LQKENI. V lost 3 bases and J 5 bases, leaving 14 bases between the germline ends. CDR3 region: CASSPRPGENEQYF. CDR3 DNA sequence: TGTGCCAGCTCACCTAGGCCCGGGGAAAACGAGCAGTACTTC.

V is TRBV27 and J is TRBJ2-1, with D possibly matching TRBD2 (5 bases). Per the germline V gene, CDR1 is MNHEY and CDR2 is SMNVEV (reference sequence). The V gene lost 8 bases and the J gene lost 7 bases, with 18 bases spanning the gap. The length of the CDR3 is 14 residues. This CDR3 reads CASSTSYRGNEQFF. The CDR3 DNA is TGTGCCAGCTCCACTAGTTACCGGGGAAATGAGCAGTTCTTC.

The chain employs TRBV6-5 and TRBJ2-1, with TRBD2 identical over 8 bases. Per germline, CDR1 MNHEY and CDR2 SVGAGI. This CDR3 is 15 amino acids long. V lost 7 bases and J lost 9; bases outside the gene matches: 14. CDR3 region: CASTPRSSGRGEQFF. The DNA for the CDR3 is TGTGCCAGCACCCCCCGGTCGTCCGGGAGGGGTGAGCAGTTCTTC.

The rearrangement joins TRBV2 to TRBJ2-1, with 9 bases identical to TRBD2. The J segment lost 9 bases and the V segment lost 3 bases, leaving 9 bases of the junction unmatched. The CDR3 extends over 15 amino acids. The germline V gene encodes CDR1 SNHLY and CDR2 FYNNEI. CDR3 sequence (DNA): TGTGCCAGCAGTGACACGGCGGGGGGGCTTGGTGAGCAGTTCTTC. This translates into CASSDTAGGLGEQFF.

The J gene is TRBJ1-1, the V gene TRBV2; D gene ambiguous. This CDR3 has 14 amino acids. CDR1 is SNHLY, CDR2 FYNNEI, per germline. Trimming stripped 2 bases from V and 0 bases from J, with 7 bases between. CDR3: CASSEWGVNTEAFF. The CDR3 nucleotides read TGTGCCAGCAGTGAATGGGGAGTGAACACTGAAGCTTTCTTT.

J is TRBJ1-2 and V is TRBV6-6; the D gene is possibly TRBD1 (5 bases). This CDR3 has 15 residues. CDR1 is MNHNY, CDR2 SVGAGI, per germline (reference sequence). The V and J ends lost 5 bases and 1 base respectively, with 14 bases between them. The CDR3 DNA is TGTGCCAGCAGTCGATCGACAGCCCTTAACTATGGCTACACCTTC. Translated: CASSRSTALNYGYTF.

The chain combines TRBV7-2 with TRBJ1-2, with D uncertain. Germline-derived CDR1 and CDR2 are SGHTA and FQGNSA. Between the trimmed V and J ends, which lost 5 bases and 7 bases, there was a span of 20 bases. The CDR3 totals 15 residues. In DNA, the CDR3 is TGTGCCAGCAGCGCGTTGACCTCGGGCGTATCTGGCTACACCTTC. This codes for CASSALTSGVSGYTF.

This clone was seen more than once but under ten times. The DNA for the CDR3 is TGCGCCAGCAGCTTGGAGCAGGGGAGGGGTAATTCACCCCTCCACTTT. Translated: CASSLEQGRGNSPLHF. The chain carries TRBV5-1 and TRBJ1-6; weak D call: TRBD1 (6 bases). This CDR3 has 16 amino acids. V was cut by 0 bases and J by 6 bases, with 13 bases left in between. The germline gives CDR1 SGHRS, CDR2 YFSETQ.

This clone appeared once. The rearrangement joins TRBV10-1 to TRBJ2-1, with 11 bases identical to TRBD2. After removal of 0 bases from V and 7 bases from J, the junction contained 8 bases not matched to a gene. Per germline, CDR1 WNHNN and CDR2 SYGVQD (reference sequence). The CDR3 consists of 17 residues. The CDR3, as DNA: TGCGCCAGCAGTGAGTCAGCGGGACTAGCGGACATTAATGAGCAGTTCTTC. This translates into CASSESAGLADINEQFF.